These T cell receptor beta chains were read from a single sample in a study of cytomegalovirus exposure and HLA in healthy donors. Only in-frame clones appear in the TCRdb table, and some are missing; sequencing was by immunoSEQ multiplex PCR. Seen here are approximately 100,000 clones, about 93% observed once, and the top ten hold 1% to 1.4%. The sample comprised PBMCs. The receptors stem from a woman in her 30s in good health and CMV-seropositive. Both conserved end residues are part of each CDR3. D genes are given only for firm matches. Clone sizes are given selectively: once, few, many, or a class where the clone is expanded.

DNA: TGTGCCAGCAGCCCGGGGATCGGCAGGAACTATGGCTACACCTTC
CDR3: CASSPGIGRNYGYTF
V: TRBV5-6
D: .
J: TRBJ1-2
size: .

DNA: TGTGCCAGTAGTCAAGGGGGGGGAGAGACCCAGTACTTC
CDR3: CASSQGGGETQYF
V: TRBV19
D: .
J: TRBJ2-5
size: .

DNA: TGTGCCAGCAGTCTGACAGGGGTTGCAACTAATGAAAAACTGTTTTTT
CDR3: CASSLTGVATNEKLFF
V: TRBV28
D: TRBD1
J: TRBJ1-4
size: .

DNA: TGTGCCAGCAGTTTATTAGGGGGCGAGGAAAAACTGTTTTTT
CDR3: CASSLLGGEEKLFF
V: TRBV28
D: TRBD1
J: TRBJ1-4
size: .

DNA: TGTGCCAGCAGCTTAGCGCTCGCCTACGGGAGTAGAGAGACCCAGTACTTC
CDR3: CASSLALAYGSRETQYF
V: TRBV7-2
D: .
J: TRBJ2-5
size: .

DNA: TGTGCCAGTAGTGCTCCCGGGACAGGGTTTTCTTACGAGCAGTACTTC
CDR3: CASSAPGTGFSYEQYF
V: TRBV19
D: TRBD1
J: TRBJ2-7
size: .

DNA: TGTGCCAGCTCACCAATTGCGGGGTCTGGAAACACCATATATTTT
CDR3: CASSPIAGSGNTIYF
V: TRBV18
D: .
J: TRBJ1-3
size: .

DNA: TGTGCCAGCAGTCCCGAGGGCACCTTGGGGACTGAAGCTTTCTTT
CDR3: CASSPEGTLGTEAFF
V: TRBV28
D: .
J: TRBJ1-1
size: .

DNA: TGTGCCAGCAGGGGAGGACAGGCGAATCAGCCCCAGCATTTT
CDR3: CASRGGQANQPQHF
V: TRBV6-6
D: TRBD1
J: TRBJ1-5
size: .

DNA: TGTGCCAGCAGCCCCCCCGGAGAGACCCAGTACTTC
CDR3: CASSPPGETQYF
V: TRBV28
D: .
J: TRBJ2-5
size: .

DNA: TGTGCTAGTGGTTTCGGGGGTGAAGCTTTCTTT
CDR3: CASGFGGEAFF
V: TRBV12-5
D: .
J: TRBJ1-1
size: .

DNA: TGTGCCAGCAGACTGACAGGCTCGGGGGGCTACACCTTC
CDR3: CASRLTGSGGYTF
V: TRBV2
D: .
J: TRBJ1-2
size: .

DNA: TGTGCCTGGAGCCTACGACTGGCGGGAGGGTACACCGGGGAGCTGTTTTTT
CDR3: CAWSLRLAGGYTGELFF
V: TRBV30
D: TRBD2
J: TRBJ2-2
size: once

DNA: TGTGCCAGTAAAAGCAGCCATACCGGGACTAGGGGCTACAATGAGCAGTTCTTC
CDR3: CASKSSHTGTRGYNEQFF
V: TRBV19
D: TRBD2
J: TRBJ2-1
size: .

DNA: TGTGCCAGCAGCTCTGAACGCGGGAGCGGGTGGTATGAGCAGTTCTTC
CDR3: CASSSERGSGWYEQFF
V: TRBV5-4
D: TRBD2
J: TRBJ2-1
size: .

DNA: TGTGCCAGCAGACACGGACAGGGGAACCAAGAGACCCAGTACTTC
CDR3: CASRHGQGNQETQYF
V: TRBV7-3
D: TRBD1
J: TRBJ2-5
size: .

DNA: TGTGCCATCAGTGAGTGGGGACAGCTCAACGGGGGCTACACCTTC
CDR3: CAISEWGQLNGGYTF
V: TRBV10-3
D: TRBD1
J: TRBJ1-2
size: few